Below are 32 T cell receptor beta chains sequenced from a single sample in a study of blood T cell repertoires in COVID-19. Assay: immunoSEQ multiplex PCR; the TCRdb copy retains only in-frame clones and omits some. The sample lists 280,000 or so clones, around nine tenths occurring once. The source material was peripheral blood. These receptors were obtained from a woman aged 60-70 years with acute or convalescent COVID-19.

The chain has TRBV28 and TRBJ2-1; the D is unclear. The V and J ends lost 6 bases and 5 bases respectively, with 5 bases between them. The CDR3 runs 11 residues. Germline V gene sequence: CDR1 MDHEN, CDR2 SYDVKM. As DNA, the CDR3 is TGTGCCAGCAGGAGCAACAATGAGCAGTTCTTC. Translating gives CASRSNNEQFF.

The chain is built from TRBV9 and TRBJ2-1, with a possible D match to TRBD2 (6 bases). V lost 4 bases and J 8 bases, leaving 16 bases between the germline ends. There are 14 residues in the CDR3. CDR1 is SGDLS and CDR2 is YYNGEE in the germline V gene. This CDR3 is CASSPGRRIDEQFF. DNA for the CDR3: TGTGCCAGCAGCCCCGGGAGAAGGATTGATGAGCAGTTCTTC.

V is TRBV19 and J is TRBJ2-5; 11 positions agree with TRBD2. After removal of 7 bases from V and 3 bases from J, the junction contained 7 bases not matched to a gene. Germline CDR1 is LNHDA and CDR2 is SQIVND (reference sequence). The CDR3 is made up of 15 amino acids. CDR3 sequence (DNA): TGTGCCAGTACCCCGGGACTAGCGGAAAAAGAGACCCAGTACTTC. This translates into CASTPGLAEKETQYF.

The CDR3 loop is CATSDSGRDNQPQHF. The CDR3 DNA follows: TGTGCCACCAGTGATTCAGGGAGGGACAATCAGCCCCAGCATTTT. The rearrangement uses TRBV24-1 and TRBJ1-5, with D possibly TRBD1 on 5 matching bases. The germline V gene encodes CDR1 KGHDR and CDR2 SFDVKD. V was clipped by 2 bases and J by 3 bases, with 10 bases between them. This CDR3 contains 15 residues.

The J gene is TRBJ2-2, the V gene TRBV14; tentatively, D is TRBD2 (6 bases). Per the germline V gene, CDR1 is SGHDN and CDR2 is FVKESK. Trimming removed 4 bases at V and 0 bases at J, with 15 bases between. CDR3 length: 17 residues. The CDR3 spells CASSLYRTISNTGELFF. The CDR3 nucleotides are TGTGCCAGCAGCCTATACCGGACTATTTCGAACACCGGGGAGCTGTTTTTT.

V usage is TRBV28 and J usage is TRBJ2-5; 7 bases are a match to TRBD2. The CDR3 is made up of 14 amino acids. The V gene's germline CDR1 is MDHEN and CDR2 SYDVKM. V lost 3 bases and J lost 5; bases outside the gene matches: 6. CDR3 bases: TGTGCCAGCAGTTTCAGCGGGGCAGGGGAGACCCAGTACTTC. Its protein product is CASSFSGAGETQYF.

The V gene is TRBV5-1, the J gene TRBJ1-1; D might be TRBD1 (5 bases). From germline, CDR1 is SGHRS and CDR2 YFSETQ. V lost 7 bases, J lost 4 bases, and 14 bases lay in between. The CDR3 has 13 amino acids. CDR3 sequence (DNA): TGCGCCAGCGCGGGACCTTCCGGCACTGAAGCTTTCTTT. Residues: CASAGPSGTEAFF.

The chain combines TRBV4-3 with TRBJ2-1, with 8 bases fitting TRBD2. Germline trimming cut 1 base from V and 0 bases from J; bases unmatched to any gene: 11. Per germline, CDR1 LGHNA and CDR2 YSLEER. The CDR3 has 19 residues. The CDR3 sequence is CASSQGAGGGSSSYNEQFF. The CDR3 coding sequence is TGCGCCAGCAGCCAAGGGGCGGGAGGTGGGAGCAGCTCCTACAATGAGCAGTTCTTC.

The rearrangement joins TRBV4-3 to TRBJ1-4, with D possibly being TRBD1 (5 bases). CDR3 length: 13 residues. With 0 bases removed from V and 8 bases from J, the gap between germline ends came to 7 bases. Germline V gene sequence: CDR1 LGHNA, CDR2 YSLEER. The CDR3 nucleotides are TGCGCCAGCAGCCAAGATTGGGGCGAAAAACTGTTTTTT. Its protein is CASSQDWGEKLFF.

This chain joins TRBV6-2 or TRBV6-3 and TRBJ1-4; 7 nucleotides agree with TRBD1. V shed 4 bases, J shed 2 bases, and the junction held 4 bases outside the gene matches. Germline V gives CDR1 MNHEY, CDR2 SVGEGT. The CDR3 has 15 amino acids. The DNA for the CDR3 is TGTGCCAGCAGTTCCATGGACAGGACTAATGAAAAACTGTTTTTT. Amino acids: CASSSMDRTNEKLFF.

This chain joins TRBV11-2 and TRBJ1-4; 9 positions agree with TRBD1. The V and J ends lost 3 bases and 8 bases, in that order; junction bases with no gene match: 7. This CDR3 contains 15 residues. Germline values: CDR1 SGHAT, CDR2 FQNNGV. The CDR3 loop reads CASSLGTGIREKLFF. The DNA for the CDR3 is TGTGCCAGCAGCTTGGGGACAGGGATTCGCGAAAAACTGTTTTTT.

The V and J genes are TRBV2 and TRBJ2-5; 7 bases line up with TRBD2. This CDR3 has 14 amino acids. Germline V gene sequence: CDR1 SNHLY, CDR2 FYNNEI. The J segment lost 5 bases and the V segment lost 8 bases, leaving 11 bases of the junction unmatched. The CDR3 spells CASGSGGRGETQYF. CDR3 bases: TGTGCCAGCGGATCAGGCGGGAGAGGGGAGACCCAGTACTTC.

This chain uses TRBV28 with TRBJ2-1; a weak D match, TRBD2 (6 bases). The ends were cut back, 7 bases at V and 8 bases at J, with 24 bases in the middle. Germline-derived CDR1 and CDR2 are MDHEN and SYDVKM. This CDR3 has 16 amino acids. CDR3 sequence (DNA): TGTGCCAGCACCACAAAGGGGAGGCCAAGGGCCTATGAGCAGTTCTTC. Residues: CASTTKGRPRAYEQFF. The full variable domain, its missing parts supplied by reference TRBV28 and TRBJ2-1, is DVKVTQSSRYLVKRTGEKVFLECVQDMDHENMFWYRQDPGLGLRLIYFSYDVKMKEKGDIPEGYSVSREKKERFSLILESASTNQTSMYLCASTTKGRPRAYEQFFGPGTRLTVL.

The chain carries TRBV28 and TRBJ2-1, with TRBD2 matching over 10 bases. This CDR3 spans 16 amino acids. Trimming at V came to 5 bases and at J to 5 bases, leaving 9 bases not matched to a gene. The germline CDR1 and CDR2 sequences are MDHEN and SYDVKM. CDR3 sequence: CASSRTGTSVDNEQFF. CDR3 bases: TGTGCCAGCAGTCGAACCGGGACTAGCGTTGACAATGAGCAGTTCTTC.

The J gene is TRBJ2-5, the V gene TRBV12-5; TRBD1 aligns across 8 bases. CDR3 length: 14 residues. From germline, CDR1 is LGHNT and CDR2 FRNRAP. With 4 bases clipped from V and 4 bases from J, the junction kept 5 bases outside the gene matches. The chain's CDR3 is CASGSGQGAETQYF. The CDR3 DNA reads as TGTGCTAGTGGTTCCGGACAGGGAGCAGAGACCCAGTACTTC.

V gene TRBV7-6 combines with J gene TRBJ1-6; 8 bases align to TRBD1. CDR3 size: 15 residues. Germline CDR1 is SGHVS and CDR2 is FNYEAQ. With 2 bases clipped from V and 8 bases from J, the junction kept 5 bases outside the gene matches. The CDR3 DNA reads TGTGCCAGCAGCTTAAAGAACAGGGGGGATTCACCCCTCCACTTT. It codes for CASSLKNRGDSPLHF.

The chain uses TRBV9 and TRBJ2-3; weak D call: TRBD2 (6 bases). The CDR3 extends over 16 amino acids. Germline lookup yields CDR1 SGDLS and CDR2 YYNGEE. With 0 bases removed from V and 0 bases from J, the gap between germline ends came to 11 bases. CDR3 protein: CASSVGSGSSTDTQYF. CDR3 coding DNA: TGTGCCAGCAGCGTAGGTAGCGGATCTAGCACAGATACGCAGTATTTT.

This chain joins TRBV11-3 and TRBJ2-1; D is undetermined. The CDR3 consists of 18 residues. Germline-derived CDR1 and CDR2 are SGHNT and YENEEA. V shed 1 base and J shed 0 bases, with 16 bases lying between them. This CDR3 reads CASSLGDWHESSYNEQFF. The CDR3 nucleotides read TGTGCCAGCAGCTTAGGTGACTGGCATGAAAGCTCCTACAATGAGCAGTTCTTC.

This clone was counted a few times. The chain recombines TRBV18 with TRBJ2-7; D not certain. V dropped 6 bases and J dropped 6 bases, with 12 bases sitting between them. CDR1 is KGHSH, CDR2 LQKENI, per germline. The CDR3 extends over 12 amino acids. The CDR3: CASSAMSGEQYF. In DNA, the CDR3 is TGTGCCAGCTCGGCCATGTCGGGCGAGCAGTACTTC.

The chain carries TRBV6-6 and TRBJ1-1; D is perhaps TRBD1 (6 bases). The CDR3 sequence is 14 residues long. V lost 4 bases and J lost 2, with 11 bases in between. Germline V gives CDR1 MNHNY, CDR2 SVGAGI (reference sequence). CDR3 amino acids: CASSSGGPNTEAFF. As DNA, the CDR3 is TGTGCCAGCAGTTCCGGGGGGCCCAACACTGAAGCTTTCTTT.

This chain connects TRBV10-3 to TRBJ2-5; TRBD1 matches 8 bases. Germline CDR1 reads ENHRY; CDR2 reads SYGVKD. The CDR3 consists of 14 residues. Trimming removed 4 bases from V and 5 bases from J; junction bases left unmatched: 6. The CDR3: CAISGPDRGETQYF. The CDR3 coding sequence is TGTGCCATCAGTGGGCCCGACAGGGGTGAGACCCAGTACTTC.

The chain couples TRBV3-1 (or the pseudogene TRBV3-2) to TRBJ2-7, with 10 bases lining up with TRBD1. There are 16 residues in the CDR3. With 3 bases clipped from V and 2 bases from J, the junction kept 7 bases outside the gene matches. Germline values: CDR1 LGHDT, CDR2 YNNKEL (reference sequence). CDR3 sequence reads: CASSHTRTGGTYEQYF. The DNA of the CDR3 is TGTGCCAGCAGCCATACCCGGACAGGGGGGACCTACGAGCAGTACTTC.

The chain recombines TRBV6-5 with TRBJ2-7, with 10 bases matching TRBD1. The CDR3 is 15 amino acids. V shed 0 bases, J shed 4 bases, and the junction held 3 bases outside the gene matches. Looked up from germline, CDR1 is MNHEY and CDR2 is SVGAGI. CDR3 DNA: TGTGCCAGCAGTTACTCGGGGACAGGGGATTACGAGCAGTACTTC. This encodes CASSYSGTGDYEQYF.

This rearrangement joins TRBV15 to TRBJ2-3; TRBD2 might be the D (5 bases). V was pared by 1 base and J by 4 bases, with 12 bases between. The CDR3 runs 15 residues. Germline V CDR1 and CDR2: LNHNV, YYDKDF (reference sequence). CDR3 DNA sequence: TGTGCCACCAGCAGAGGACCAGCGGAGGCAGATACGCAGTATTTT. Translation gives CATSRGPAEADTQYF.

The V gene is TRBV24-1, the J gene TRBJ2-1; weak D call: TRBD2 (6 bases). The CDR3 has 13 residues. Germline CDR1 is KGHDR and CDR2 is SFDVKD. V was pared by 2 bases and J by 8 bases, with 9 bases between. The CDR3 loop is CATSDWEEDEQFF. CDR3 nucleotides: TGTGCCACCAGTGATTGGGAGGAGGATGAGCAGTTCTTC.

The gene calls are TRBV5-1 and TRBJ2-1; 11 bases are a match to TRBD2. In germline, CDR1 is SGHRS, CDR2 YFSETQ. Losses at the gene ends were 2 bases for V and 8 bases for J; bases not matched to a gene: 6. The CDR3 is made up of 15 amino acids. The CDR3 DNA is TGCGCCAGCAGCTTAGGTAGCGGGAGGGGCGATGAGCAGTTCTTC. This sequence encodes CASSLGSGRGDEQFF. The entire variable domain, with the rest obtained from reference TRBV5-1 and TRBJ2-1, is as follows: KAGVTQTPRYLIKTRGQQVTLSCSPISGHRSVSWYQQTPGQGLQFLFEYFSETQRNKGNFPGRFSGRQFSNSRSEMNVSTLELGDSALYLCASSLGSGRGDEQFFGPGTRLTVL.

V is TRBV29-1 and J is TRBJ2-2; 7 bases are shared with TRBD1. The germline CDR1 and CDR2 sequences are SQVTM and ANQGSEA. This CDR3 region has 14 residues. Germline trimming cut 4 bases from V and 5 bases from J; bases unmatched to any gene: 7. Written as DNA, the CDR3 is TGCAGCGTTGGTATGGCAGGGGGTACCGGGGAGCTGTTTTTT. Its protein is CSVGMAGGTGELFF.

This clone was seen once. The rearrangement links TRBV18 to TRBJ2-7; a weak D match, TRBD2 (5 bases). CDR3 length: 14 amino acids. CDR1 is KGHSH and CDR2 is LQKENI in the germline V gene. V was shortened by 6 bases and J by 2 bases, with 14 bases between the two germline ends. CDR3 bases: TGTGCCAGCTCCGTTCTCCGGGATACCTACGAGCAGTACTTC. This sequence encodes CASSVLRDTYEQYF. The full variable domain, its missing parts supplied by reference TRBV18 and TRBJ2-7, is NAGVMQNPRHLVRRRGQEARLRCSPMKGHSHVYWYRQLPEEGLKFMVYLQKENIIDESGMPKERFSAEFPKEGPSILRIQQVVRGDSAAYFCASSVLRDTYEQYFGPGTRLTVT.

As to this clone: One end of the junction does not line up with germline, which may come from a read error. The chain employs TRBV7-9 and TRBJ2-2; 7 nucleotides line up with TRBD2. This CDR3 spans 15 amino acids. Germline V lookup: CDR1 SEHNR, CDR2 FQNEAQ (reference sequence). This CDR3 is CASSVAGLGSGELFF. The CDR3 nucleotides are TGTGCCAGCAGCGTAGCAGGACTAGGGTCAGGGGAGCTGTTTTTT.

V and J are TRBV11-1 and TRBJ2-1; 12 nucleotides match TRBD2. The V gene's germline CDR1 is SGHAT and CDR2 FQDESV (reference sequence). This CDR3 is built from 16 residues. V dropped 1 base and J dropped 10; count of bases not matched to a gene: 8. CDR3 DNA sequence: TGTGCCAGCAGCTTAGGAGGACTAGCGGGATCAGGAGAGCAGTTCTTC. This encodes CASSLGGLAGSGEQFF.

The chain links TRBV13 to TRBJ2-1, with 11 bases that match TRBD2. J was trimmed by 0 bases and V by 6 bases; bases with no gene match: 7. CDR1 is PRHDT and CDR2 is FYEKMQ in the germline V gene (reference sequence). This CDR3 is 17 amino acids long. In DNA form, the CDR3 reads TGTGCCAGCAGAACGACTAGCGGGGCGTTCTCCTACAATGAGCAGTTCTTC. This sequence encodes CASRTTSGAFSYNEQFF.

CDR3 sequence reads: CASTRLRDSSNQPQHF. CDR3 bases: TGTGCCAGTACTCGCCTCCGGGACAGCAGCAATCAGCCCCAGCATTTT. The chain links TRBV19 to TRBJ1-5; 7 bases fit TRBD1. The CDR3 covers 16 residues. Germline V gene sequence: CDR1 LNHDA, CDR2 SQIVND (reference sequence). V was clipped by 7 bases and J by 1 base; unmatched bases: 10. The full variable domain, completed using reference TRBV19 and TRBJ1-5, is DGGITQSPKYLFRKEGQNVTLSCEQNLNHDAMYWYRQDPGQGLRLIYYSQIVNDFQKGDIAEGYSVSREKKESFPLTVTSAQKNPTAFYLCASTRLRDSSNQPQHFGDGTRLSIL.